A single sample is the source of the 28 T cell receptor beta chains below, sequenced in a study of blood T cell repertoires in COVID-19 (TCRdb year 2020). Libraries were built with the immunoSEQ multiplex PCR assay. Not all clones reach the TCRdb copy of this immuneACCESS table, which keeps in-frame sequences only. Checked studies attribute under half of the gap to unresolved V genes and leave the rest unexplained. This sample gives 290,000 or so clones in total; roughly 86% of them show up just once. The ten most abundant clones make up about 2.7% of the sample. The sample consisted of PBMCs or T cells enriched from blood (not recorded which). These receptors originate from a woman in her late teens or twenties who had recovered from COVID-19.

The CDR3 region has the DNA TGTGCCAGCAGTGCCCGCGCGAGCCGAGATGAGCAGTTCTTC. Its translation is CASSARASRDEQFF. The V call is TRBV2, the J call TRBJ2-1, with no clear D. Germline V gene data show CDR1 as SNHLY and CDR2 as FYNNEI. V lost 4 bases and J 8 bases, leaving 15 bases between the germline ends. The CDR3 loop spans 14 amino acids.

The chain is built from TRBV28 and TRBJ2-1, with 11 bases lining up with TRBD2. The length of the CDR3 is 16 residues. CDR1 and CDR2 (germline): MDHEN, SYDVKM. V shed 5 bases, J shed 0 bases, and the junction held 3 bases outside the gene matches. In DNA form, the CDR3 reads TGTGCCAGCAGTGATACTAGCGGGAGCTCCTACAATGAGCAGTTCTTC. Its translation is CASSDTSGSSYNEQFF.

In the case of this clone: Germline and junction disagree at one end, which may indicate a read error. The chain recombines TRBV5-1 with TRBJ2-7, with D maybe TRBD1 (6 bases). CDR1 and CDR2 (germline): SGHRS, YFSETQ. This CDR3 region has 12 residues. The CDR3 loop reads CASSLERGTPIF. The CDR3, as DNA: TGCGCCAGCAGCTTGGAAAGGGGGACGCCAATCTTC.

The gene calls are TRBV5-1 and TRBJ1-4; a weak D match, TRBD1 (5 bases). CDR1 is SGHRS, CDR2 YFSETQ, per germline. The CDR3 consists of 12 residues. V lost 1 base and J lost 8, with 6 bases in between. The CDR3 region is CASSLKGEKLFF. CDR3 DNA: TGCGCCAGCAGCTTGAAGGGGGAAAAACTGTTTTTT.

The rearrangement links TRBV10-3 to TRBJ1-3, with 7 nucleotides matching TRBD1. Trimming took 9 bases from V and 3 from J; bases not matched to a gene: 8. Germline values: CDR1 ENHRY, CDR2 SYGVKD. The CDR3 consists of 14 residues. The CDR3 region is CAISGTDNGNTIYF. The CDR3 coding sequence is TGTGCCATATCCGGGACAGATAATGGAAACACCATATATTTT.

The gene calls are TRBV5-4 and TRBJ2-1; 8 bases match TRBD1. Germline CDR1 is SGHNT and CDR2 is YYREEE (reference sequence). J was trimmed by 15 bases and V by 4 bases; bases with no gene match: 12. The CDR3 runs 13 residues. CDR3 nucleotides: TGTGCCAGCAGCAACGACAGGGGTGGGGTTCCGTTCTTC. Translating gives CASSNDRGGVPFF.

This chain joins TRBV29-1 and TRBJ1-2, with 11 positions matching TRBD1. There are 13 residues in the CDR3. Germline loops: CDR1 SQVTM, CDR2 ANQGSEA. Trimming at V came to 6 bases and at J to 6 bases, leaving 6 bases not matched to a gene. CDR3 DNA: TGCAGCGTCTCAGGACAGGGGGCTGATGGCTACACCTTC. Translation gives CSVSGQGADGYTF.

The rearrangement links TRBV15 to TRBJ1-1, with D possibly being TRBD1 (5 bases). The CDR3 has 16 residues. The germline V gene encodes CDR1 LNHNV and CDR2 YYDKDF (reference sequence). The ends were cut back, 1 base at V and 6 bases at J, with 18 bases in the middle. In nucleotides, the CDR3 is TGTGCCACCAGCAGAGGGAGACAGCCCCCGCTGGCTGAAGCTTTCTTT. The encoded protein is CATSRGRQPPLAEAFF.

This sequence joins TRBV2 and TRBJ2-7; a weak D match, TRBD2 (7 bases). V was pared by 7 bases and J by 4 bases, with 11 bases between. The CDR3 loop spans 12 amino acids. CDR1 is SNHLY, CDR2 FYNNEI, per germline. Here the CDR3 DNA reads TGTGCCAGCAACAAGGGGGGGTACGAGCAGTACTTC. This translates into CASNKGGYEQYF.

CDR3 residues: CASSLQWDTQYF. Written as DNA, the CDR3 is TGCGCCAGCAGCTTGCAGTGGGATACGCAGTATTTT. V gene TRBV5-1 combines with J gene TRBJ2-3; no definite D call. CDR3 size: 12 residues. Germline CDR1 and CDR2: SGHRS and YFSETQ. The ends were cut back, 1 base at V and 6 bases at J, with 6 bases in the middle.

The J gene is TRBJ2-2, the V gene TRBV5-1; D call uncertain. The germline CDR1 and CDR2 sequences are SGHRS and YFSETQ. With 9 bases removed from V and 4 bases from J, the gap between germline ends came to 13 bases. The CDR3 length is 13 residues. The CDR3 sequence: CATTFTGTGELFF. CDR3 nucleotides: TGCGCCACCACCTTCACGGGCACCGGGGAGCTGTTTTTT.

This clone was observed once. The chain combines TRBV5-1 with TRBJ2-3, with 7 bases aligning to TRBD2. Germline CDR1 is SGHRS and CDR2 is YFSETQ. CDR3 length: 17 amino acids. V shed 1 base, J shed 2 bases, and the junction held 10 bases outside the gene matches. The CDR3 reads CASSLFSWAGDTDTQYF. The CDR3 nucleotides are TGCGCCAGCAGCTTGTTCTCATGGGCGGGGGACACAGATACGCAGTATTTT.

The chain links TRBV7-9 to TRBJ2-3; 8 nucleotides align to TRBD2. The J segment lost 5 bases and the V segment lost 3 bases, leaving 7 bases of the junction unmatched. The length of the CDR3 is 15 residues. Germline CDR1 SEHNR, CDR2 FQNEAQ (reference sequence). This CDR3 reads CASSFFGGGRDTQYF. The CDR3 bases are TGTGCCAGCAGCTTTTTCGGGGGGGGCAGAGATACGCAGTATTTT. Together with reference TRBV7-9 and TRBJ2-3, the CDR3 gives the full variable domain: DTGVSQNPRHKITKRGQNVTFRCDPISEHNRLYWYRQTLGQGPEFLTYFQNEAQLEKSRLLSDRFSAERPKGSFSTLEIQRTEQGDSAMYLCASSFFGGGRDTQYFGPGTRLTVL.

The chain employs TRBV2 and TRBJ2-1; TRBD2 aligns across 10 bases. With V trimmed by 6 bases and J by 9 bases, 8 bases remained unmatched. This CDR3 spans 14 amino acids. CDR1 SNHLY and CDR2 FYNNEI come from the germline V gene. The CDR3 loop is CASSSGRALSEQFF. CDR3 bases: TGTGCCAGCAGCAGCGGGAGGGCCTTGAGTGAGCAGTTCTTC.

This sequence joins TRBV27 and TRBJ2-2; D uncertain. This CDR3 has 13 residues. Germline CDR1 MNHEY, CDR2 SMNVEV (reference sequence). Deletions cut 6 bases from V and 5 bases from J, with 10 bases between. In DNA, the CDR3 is TGTGCCAGCAGCCCATTTTCAACCGGGGAGCTGTTTTTT. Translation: CASSPFSTGELFF.

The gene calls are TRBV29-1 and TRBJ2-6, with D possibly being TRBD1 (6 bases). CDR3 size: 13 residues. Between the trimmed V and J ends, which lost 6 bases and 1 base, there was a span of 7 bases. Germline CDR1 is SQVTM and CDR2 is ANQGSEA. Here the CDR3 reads CSVTGSGANVLTF. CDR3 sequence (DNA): TGCAGCGTAACAGGGTCTGGGGCCAACGTCCTGACTTTC. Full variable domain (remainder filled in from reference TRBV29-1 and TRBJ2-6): SAVISQKPSRDICQRGTSLTIQCQVDSQVTMMFWYRQQPGQSLTLIATANQGSEATYESGFVIDKFPISRPNLTFSTLTVSNMSPEDSSIYLCSVTGSGANVLTFGAGSRLTVL.

CDR3 sequence reads: CASSFDRGDSPLHF. CDR3 DNA: TGTGCCAGCAGCTTCGACAGGGGTGATTCACCCCTCCACTTT. The J gene is TRBJ1-6, the V gene TRBV7-6; 8 nucleotides align to TRBD1. V lost 3 bases, J lost 8 bases, and 3 bases stayed unmatched. Germline loops: CDR1 SGHVS, CDR2 FNYEAQ. This CDR3 is built from 14 residues.

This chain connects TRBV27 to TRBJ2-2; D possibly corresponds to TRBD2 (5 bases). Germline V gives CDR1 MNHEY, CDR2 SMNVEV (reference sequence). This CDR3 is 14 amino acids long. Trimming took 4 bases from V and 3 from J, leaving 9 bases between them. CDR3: CASSYGLYTGELFF. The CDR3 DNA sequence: TGTGCCAGCAGTTACGGACTCTACACCGGGGAGCTGTTTTTT.

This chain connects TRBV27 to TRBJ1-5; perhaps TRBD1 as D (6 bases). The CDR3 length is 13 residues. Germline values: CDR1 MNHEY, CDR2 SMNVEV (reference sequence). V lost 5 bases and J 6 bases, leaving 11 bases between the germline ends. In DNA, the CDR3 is TGTGCCAGCAGTGCCTTCAGGGGTCAGCCCCAGCATTTT. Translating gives CASSAFRGQPQHF.

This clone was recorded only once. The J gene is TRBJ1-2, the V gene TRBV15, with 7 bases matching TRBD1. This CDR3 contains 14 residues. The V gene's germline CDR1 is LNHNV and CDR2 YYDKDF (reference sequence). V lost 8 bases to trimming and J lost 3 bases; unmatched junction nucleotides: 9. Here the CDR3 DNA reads TGTGCCACCTCAAAGCGACAGGGCTACTATGGCTACACCTTC. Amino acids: CATSKRQGYYGYTF.

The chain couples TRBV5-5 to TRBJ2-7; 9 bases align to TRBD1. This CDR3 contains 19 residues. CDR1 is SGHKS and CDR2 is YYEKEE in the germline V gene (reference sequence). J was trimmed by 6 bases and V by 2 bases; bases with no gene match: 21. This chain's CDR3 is CASSLRPNTIQDRGREQYF. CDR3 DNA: TGTGCCAGCAGCTTACGCCCCAATACTATCCAGGACAGGGGCCGCGAGCAGTACTTC.

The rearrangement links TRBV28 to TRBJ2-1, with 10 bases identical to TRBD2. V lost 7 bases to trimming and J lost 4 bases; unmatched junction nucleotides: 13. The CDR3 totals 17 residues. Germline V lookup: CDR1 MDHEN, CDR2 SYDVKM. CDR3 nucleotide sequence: TGTGCCAGCAAACCGCTACAAGCGGGAGGGCCTTACAATGAGCAGTTCTTC. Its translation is CASKPLQAGGPYNEQFF.

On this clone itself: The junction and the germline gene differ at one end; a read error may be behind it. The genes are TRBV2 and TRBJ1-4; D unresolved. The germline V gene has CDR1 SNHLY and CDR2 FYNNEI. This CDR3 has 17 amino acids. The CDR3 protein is CASSEATVVGGNEELFF. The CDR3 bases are TGTGCCAGCAGTGAAGCCACGGTTGTCGGCGGTAATGAAGAACTGTTTTTT.

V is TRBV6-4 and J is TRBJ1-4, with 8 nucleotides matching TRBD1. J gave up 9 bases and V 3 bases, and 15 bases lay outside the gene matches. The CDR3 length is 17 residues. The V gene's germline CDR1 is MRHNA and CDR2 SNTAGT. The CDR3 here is CASSEYRQGADRQKLFF. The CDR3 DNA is TGTGCCAGCAGTGAATACCGGCAGGGGGCTGACCGGCAAAAACTGTTTTTT.

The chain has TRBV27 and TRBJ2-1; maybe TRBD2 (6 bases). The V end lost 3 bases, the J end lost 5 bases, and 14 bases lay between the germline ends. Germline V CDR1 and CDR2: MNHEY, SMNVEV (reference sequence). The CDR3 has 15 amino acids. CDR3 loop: CASSFQAGTHNEQFF. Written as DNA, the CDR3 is TGTGCCAGCAGTTTTCAGGCGGGGACCCACAATGAGCAGTTCTTC.

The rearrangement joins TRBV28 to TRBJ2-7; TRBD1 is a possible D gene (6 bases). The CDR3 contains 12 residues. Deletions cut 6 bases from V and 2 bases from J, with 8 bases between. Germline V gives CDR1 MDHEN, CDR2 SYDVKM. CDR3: CASSQGTYEQYF. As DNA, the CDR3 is TGTGCCAGCAGCCAGGGGACCTACGAGCAGTACTTC.

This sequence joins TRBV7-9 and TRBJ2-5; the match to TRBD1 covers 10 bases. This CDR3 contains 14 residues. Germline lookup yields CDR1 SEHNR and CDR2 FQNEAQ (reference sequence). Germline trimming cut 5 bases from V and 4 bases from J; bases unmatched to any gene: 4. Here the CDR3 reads CASSPRDRGETQYF. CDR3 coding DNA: TGTGCCAGCAGCCCACGGGACAGGGGAGAGACCCAGTACTTC. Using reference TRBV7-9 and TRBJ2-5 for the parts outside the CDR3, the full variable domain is DTGVSQNPRHKITKRGQNVTFRCDPISEHNRLYWYRQTLGQGPEFLTYFQNEAQLEKSRLLSDRFSAERPKGSFSTLEIQRTEQGDSAMYLCASSPRDRGETQYFGPGTRLLVL.

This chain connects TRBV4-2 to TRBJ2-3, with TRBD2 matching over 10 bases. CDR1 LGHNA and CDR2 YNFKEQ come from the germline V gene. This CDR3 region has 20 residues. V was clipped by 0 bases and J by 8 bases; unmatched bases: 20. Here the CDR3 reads CASSQDLTSPGLAFVGTQYF. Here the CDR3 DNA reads TGTGCCAGCAGCCAAGATCTCACCTCCCCGGGACTAGCGTTCGTCGGTACGCAGTATTTT.